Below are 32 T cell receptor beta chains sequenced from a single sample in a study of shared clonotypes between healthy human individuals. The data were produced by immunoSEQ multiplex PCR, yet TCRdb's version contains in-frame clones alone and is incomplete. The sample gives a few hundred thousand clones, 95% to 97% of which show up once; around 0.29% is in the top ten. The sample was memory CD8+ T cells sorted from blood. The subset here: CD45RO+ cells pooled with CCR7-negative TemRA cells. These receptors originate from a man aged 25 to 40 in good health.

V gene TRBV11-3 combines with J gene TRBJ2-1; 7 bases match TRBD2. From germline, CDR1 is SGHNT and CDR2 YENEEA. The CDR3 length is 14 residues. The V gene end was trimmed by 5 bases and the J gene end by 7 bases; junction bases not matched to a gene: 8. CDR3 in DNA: TGTGCCAGCAGCCCCGAGACTAGCCGGAATGAGCAGTTCTTC. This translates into CASSPETSRNEQFF.

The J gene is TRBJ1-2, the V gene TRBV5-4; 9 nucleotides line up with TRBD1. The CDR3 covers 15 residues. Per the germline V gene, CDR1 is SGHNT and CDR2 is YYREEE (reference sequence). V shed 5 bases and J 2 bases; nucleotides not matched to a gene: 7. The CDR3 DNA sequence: TGTGCCAGCAGGTCATCCGGGACAGGGAACTATGGCTACACCTTC. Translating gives CASRSSGTGNYGYTF.

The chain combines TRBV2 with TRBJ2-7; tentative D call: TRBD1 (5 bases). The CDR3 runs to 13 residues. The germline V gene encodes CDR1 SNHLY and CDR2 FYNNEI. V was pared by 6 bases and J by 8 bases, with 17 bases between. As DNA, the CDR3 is TGTGCCAGCAGGACCACCCAGGGTTTACAGCAGTACTTC. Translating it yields CASRTTQGLQQYF.

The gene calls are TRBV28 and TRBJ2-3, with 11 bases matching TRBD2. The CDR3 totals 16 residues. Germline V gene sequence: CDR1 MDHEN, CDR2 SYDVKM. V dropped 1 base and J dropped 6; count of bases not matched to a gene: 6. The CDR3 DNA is TGTGCCAGCAGTTTATCCCTAGCGGGAGGCCCGGATACGCAGTATTTT. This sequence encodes CASSLSLAGGPDTQYF. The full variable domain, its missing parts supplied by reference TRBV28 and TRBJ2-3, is DVKVTQSSRYLVKRTGEKVFLECVQDMDHENMFWYRQDPGLGLRLIYFSYDVKMKEKGDIPEGYSVSREKKERFSLILESASTNQTSMYLCASSLSLAGGPDTQYFGPGTRLTVL.

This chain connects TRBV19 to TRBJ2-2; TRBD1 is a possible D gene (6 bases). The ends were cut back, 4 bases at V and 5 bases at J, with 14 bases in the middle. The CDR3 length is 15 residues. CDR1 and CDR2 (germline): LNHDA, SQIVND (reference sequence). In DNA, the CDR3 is TGTGCCAGTAGTACAACCGGGACACAAACCGGGGAGCTGTTTTTT. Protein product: CASSTTGTQTGELFF. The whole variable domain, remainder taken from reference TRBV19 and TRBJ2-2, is DGGITQSPKYLFRKEGQNVTLSCEQNLNHDAMYWYRQDPGQGLRLIYYSQIVNDFQKGDIAEGYSVSREKKESFPLTVTSAQKNPTAFYLCASSTTGTQTGELFFGEGSRLTVL.

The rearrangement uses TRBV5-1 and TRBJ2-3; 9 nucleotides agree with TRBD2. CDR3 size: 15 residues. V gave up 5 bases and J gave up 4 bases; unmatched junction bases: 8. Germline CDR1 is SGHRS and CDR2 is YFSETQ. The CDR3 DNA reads TGCGCCAGCAGTTTAGCGGGAGCGTTCGCAGATACGCAGTATTTT. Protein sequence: CASSLAGAFADTQYF.

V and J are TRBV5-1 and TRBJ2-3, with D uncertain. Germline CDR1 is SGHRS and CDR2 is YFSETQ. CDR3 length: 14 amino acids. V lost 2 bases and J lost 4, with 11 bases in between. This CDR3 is CASSLSLEADTQYF. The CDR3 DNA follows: TGCGCCAGCAGCTTAAGCCTAGAGGCAGATACGCAGTATTTT. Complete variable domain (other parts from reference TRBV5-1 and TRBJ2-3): KAGVTQTPRYLIKTRGQQVTLSCSPISGHRSVSWYQQTPGQGLQFLFEYFSETQRNKGNFPGRFSGRQFSNSRSEMNVSTLELGDSALYLCASSLSLEADTQYFGPGTRLTVL.

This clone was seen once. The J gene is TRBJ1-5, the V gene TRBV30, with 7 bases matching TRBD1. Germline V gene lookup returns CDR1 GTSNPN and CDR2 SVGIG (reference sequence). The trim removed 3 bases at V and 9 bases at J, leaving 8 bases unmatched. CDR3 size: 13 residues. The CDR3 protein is CAWSQTGLGPQHF. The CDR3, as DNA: TGTGCCTGGAGCCAGACAGGGCTGGGGCCCCAGCATTTT. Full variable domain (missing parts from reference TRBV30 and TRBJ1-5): SQTIHQWPATLVQPVGSPLSLECTVEGTSNPNLYWYRQAAGRGLQLLFYSVGIGQISSEVPQNLSASRPQDRQFILSSKKLLLSDSGFYLCAWSQTGLGPQHFGDGTRLSIL.

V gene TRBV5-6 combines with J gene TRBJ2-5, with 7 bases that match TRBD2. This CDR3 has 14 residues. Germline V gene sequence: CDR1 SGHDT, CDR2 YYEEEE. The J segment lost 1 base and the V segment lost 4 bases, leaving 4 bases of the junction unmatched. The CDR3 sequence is CASSGGVLQETQYF. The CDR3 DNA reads TGTGCCAGCAGCGGGGGGGTCCTCCAAGAGACCCAGTACTTC.

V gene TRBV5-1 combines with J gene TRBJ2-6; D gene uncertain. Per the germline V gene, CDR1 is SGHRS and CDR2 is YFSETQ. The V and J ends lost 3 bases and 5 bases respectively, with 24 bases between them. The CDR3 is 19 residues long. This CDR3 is CASSSLPLTSPVRANVLTF. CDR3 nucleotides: TGCGCCAGCAGCTCCCTGCCCTTAACTTCGCCGGTTCGGGCCAACGTCCTGACTTTC.

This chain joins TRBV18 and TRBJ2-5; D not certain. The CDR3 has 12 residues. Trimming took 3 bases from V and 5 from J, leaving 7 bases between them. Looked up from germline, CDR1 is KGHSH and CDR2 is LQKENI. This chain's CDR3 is CASSPTRETQYF. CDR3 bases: TGTGCCAGCTCACCCACCAGGGAGACCCAGTACTTC.

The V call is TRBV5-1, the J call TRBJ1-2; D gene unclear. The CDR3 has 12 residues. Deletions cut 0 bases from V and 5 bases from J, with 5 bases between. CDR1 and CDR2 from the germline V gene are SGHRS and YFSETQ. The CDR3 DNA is TGCGCCAGCAGCTTGGACTATTATGGCTACACCTTC. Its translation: CASSLDYYGYTF.

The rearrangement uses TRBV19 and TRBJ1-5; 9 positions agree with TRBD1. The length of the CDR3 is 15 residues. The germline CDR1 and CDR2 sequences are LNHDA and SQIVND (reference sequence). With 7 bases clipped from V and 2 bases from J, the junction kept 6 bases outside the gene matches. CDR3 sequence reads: CASTLTGGRNQPQHF. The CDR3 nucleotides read TGTGCCAGTACCTTGACAGGGGGTCGCAATCAGCCCCAGCATTTT.

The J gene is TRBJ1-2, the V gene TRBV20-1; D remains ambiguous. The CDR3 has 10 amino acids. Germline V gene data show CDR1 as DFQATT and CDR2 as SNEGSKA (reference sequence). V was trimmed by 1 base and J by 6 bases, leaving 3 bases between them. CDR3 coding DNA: TGCAGTGCTAGAGCAGATGGCTACACCTTC. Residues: CSARADGYTF.

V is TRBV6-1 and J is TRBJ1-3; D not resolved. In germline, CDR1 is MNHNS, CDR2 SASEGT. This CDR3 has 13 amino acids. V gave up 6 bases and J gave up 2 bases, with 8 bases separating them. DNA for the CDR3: TGTGCCAGCAGGAGGGAACCTGGAAACACCATATATTTT. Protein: CASRREPGNTIYF.

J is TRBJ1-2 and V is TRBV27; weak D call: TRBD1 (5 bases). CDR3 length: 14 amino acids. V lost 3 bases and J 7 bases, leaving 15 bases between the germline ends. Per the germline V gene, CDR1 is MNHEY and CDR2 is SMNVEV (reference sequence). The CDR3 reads CASSFTGISSGYTF. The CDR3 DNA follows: TGTGCCAGCAGTTTTACAGGCATCTCTTCTGGCTACACCTTC.

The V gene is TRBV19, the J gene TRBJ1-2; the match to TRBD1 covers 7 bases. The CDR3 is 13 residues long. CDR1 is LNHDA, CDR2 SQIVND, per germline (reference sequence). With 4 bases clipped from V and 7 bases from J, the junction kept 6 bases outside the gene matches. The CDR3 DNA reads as TGTGCCAGTAGTACGGGACAGTTAAGTGGCTACACCTTC. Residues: CASSTGQLSGYTF.

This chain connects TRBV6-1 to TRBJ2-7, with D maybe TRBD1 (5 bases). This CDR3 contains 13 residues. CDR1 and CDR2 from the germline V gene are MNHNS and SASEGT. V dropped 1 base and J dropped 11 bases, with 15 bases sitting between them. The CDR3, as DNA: TGTGCCAGCAGTGAAGAACAGTGGGGCAGGGAGTACTTC. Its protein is CASSEEQWGREYF.

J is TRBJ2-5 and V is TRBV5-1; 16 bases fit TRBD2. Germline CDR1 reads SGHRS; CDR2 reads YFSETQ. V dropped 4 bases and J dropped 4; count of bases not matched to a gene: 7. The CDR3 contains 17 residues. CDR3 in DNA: TGCGCCAGCAGCACGGGACTAGCGGGAGGGCCCCGAGAGACCCAGTACTTC. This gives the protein CASSTGLAGGPRETQYF.

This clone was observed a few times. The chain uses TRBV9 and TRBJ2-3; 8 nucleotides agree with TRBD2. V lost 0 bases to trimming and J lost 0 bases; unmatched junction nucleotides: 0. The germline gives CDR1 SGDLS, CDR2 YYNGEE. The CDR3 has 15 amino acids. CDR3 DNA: TGTGCCAGCAGCGTAGCTAGCGGGAGCACAGATACGCAGTATTTT. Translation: CASSVASGSTDTQYF.

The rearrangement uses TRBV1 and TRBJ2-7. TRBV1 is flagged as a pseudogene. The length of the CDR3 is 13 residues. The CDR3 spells CTSSQRTESEQYF. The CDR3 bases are TGCACCAGCAGCCAAAGGACCGAGTCCGAGCAGTACTTC.

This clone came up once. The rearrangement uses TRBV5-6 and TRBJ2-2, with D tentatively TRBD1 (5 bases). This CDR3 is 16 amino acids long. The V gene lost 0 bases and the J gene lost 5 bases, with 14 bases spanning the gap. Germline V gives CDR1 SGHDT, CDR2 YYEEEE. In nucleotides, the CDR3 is TGTGCCAGCAGCTTGGCCCGACCAGGGCTAACCGGGGAGCTGTTTTTT. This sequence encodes CASSLARPGLTGELFF.

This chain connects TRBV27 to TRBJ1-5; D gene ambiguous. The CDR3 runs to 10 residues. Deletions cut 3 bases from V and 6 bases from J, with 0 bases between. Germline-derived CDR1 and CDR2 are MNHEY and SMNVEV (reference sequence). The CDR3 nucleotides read TGTGCCAGCAGTTTTCAGCCCCAGCATTTT. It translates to CASSFQPQHF.

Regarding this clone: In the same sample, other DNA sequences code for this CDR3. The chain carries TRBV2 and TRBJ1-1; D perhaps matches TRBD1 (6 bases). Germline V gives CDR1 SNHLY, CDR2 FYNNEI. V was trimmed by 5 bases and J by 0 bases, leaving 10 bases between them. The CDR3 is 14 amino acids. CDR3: CASSTRQVNTEAFF. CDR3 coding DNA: TGTGCCAGCAGTACCAGACAGGTGAACACTGAAGCTTTCTTT.

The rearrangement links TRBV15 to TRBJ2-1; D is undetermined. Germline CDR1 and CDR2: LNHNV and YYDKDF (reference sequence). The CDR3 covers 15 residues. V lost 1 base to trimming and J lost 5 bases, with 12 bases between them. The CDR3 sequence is CATSRVQGIHNEQFF. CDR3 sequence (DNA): TGTGCCACCAGCAGAGTTCAAGGGATCCACAATGAGCAGTTCTTC.

CDR3 sequence: CASSPGTGGTDTQYF. CDR3 DNA sequence: TGTGCCAGCAGTCCTGGGACAGGGGGCACAGATACGCAGTATTTT. The V and J genes are TRBV2 and TRBJ2-3; TRBD1 agrees at 10 bases. This CDR3 spans 15 amino acids. Germline loops: CDR1 SNHLY, CDR2 FYNNEI. V lost 5 bases, J lost 1 base, and 3 bases stayed unmatched.

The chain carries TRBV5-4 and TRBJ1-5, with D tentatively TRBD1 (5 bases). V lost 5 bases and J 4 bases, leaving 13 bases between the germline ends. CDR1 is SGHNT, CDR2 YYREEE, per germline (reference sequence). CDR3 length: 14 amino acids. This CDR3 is CASRTWGTNQPQHF. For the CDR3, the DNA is TGTGCCAGCAGAACTTGGGGGACGAATCAGCCCCAGCATTTT.

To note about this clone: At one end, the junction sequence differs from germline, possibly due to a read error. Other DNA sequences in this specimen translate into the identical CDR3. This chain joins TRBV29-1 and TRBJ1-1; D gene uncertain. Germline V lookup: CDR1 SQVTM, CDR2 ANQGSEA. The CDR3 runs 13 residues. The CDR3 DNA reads TGCAGCGTCGCCGGGAGGTTGAATACTGAAGCTTTCTTT. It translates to CSVAGRLNTEAFF.

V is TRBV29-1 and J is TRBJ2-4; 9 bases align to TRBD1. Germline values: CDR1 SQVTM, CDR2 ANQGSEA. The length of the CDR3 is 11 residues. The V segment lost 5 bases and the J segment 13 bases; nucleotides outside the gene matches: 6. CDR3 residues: CSVKVGTGQYF. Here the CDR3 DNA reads TGCAGCGTTAAGGTGGGGACAGGGCAGTACTTC.

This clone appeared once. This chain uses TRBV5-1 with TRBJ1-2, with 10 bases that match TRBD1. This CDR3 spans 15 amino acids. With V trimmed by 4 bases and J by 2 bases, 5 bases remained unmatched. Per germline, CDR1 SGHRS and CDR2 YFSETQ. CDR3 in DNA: TGCGCCAGCAGCGCCGGGACAGGGGAAAACTATGGCTACACCTTC. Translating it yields CASSAGTGENYGYTF. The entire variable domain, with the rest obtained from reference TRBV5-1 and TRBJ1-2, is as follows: KAGVTQTPRYLIKTRGQQVTLSCSPISGHRSVSWYQQTPGQGLQFLFEYFSETQRNKGNFPGRFSGRQFSNSRSEMNVSTLELGDSALYLCASSAGTGENYGYTFGSGTRLTVV.

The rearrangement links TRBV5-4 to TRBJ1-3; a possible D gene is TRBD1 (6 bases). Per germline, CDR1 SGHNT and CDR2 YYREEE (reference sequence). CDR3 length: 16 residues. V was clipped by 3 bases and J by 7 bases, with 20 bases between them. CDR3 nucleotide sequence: TGTGCCAGCAGCTCTGAAGGGGGACGGCGCGGGAACACCATATATTTT. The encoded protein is CASSSEGGRRGNTIYF.

The CDR3 DNA sequence: TGTGCCAGCAGTGATTCGGGACAGGCTTATGGCTACACCTTC. Amino acid sequence: CASSDSGQAYGYTF. This rearrangement joins TRBV25-1 to TRBJ1-2, with 8 bases lining up with TRBD1. The J segment lost 5 bases and the V segment lost 3 bases, leaving 5 bases of the junction unmatched. From germline, CDR1 is MGHDK and CDR2 SYGVNS. The CDR3 loop spans 14 amino acids.